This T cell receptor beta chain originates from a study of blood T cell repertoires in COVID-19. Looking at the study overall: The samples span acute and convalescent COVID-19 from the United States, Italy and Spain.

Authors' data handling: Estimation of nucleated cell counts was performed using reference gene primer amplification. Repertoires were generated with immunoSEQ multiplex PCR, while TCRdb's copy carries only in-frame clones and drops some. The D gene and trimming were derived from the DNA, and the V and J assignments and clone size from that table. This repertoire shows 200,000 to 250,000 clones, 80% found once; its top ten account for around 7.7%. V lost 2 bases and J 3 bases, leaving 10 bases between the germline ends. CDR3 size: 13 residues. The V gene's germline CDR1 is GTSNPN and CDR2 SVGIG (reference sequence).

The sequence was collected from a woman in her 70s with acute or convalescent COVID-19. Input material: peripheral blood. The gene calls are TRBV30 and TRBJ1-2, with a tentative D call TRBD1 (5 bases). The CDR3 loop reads CAWSSREYYGYTF. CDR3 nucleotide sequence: TGTGCCTGGAGTAGCAGGGAATACTATGGCTACACCTTC.